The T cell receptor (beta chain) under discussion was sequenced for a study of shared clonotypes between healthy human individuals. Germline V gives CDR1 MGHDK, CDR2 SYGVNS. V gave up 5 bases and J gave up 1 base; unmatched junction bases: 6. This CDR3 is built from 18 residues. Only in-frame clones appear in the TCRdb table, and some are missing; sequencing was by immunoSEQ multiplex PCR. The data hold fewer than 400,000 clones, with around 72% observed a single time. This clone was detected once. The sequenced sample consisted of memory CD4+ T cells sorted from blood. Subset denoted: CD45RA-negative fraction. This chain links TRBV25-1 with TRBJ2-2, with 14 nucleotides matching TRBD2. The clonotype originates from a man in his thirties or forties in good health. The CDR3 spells CASSSLGLAGGNTGELFF. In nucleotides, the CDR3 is TGTGCCAGCAGTTCCCTAGGACTAGCGGGAGGGAACACCGGGGAGCTGTTTTTT. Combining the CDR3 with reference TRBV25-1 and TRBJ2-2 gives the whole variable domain EADIYQTPRYLVIGTGKKITLECSQTMGHDKMYWYQQDPGMELHLIHYSYGVNSTEKGDLSSESTVSRIRTEHFPLTLESARPSHTSQYLCASSSLGLAGGNTGELFFGEGSRLTVL.